Here is one T cell receptor beta chain with its context. The antigen remains undetermined. The data originate from a study of graft-versus-host responses after intestinal transplantation. The wider study: As for transplant type, recipients had multivisceral, liver-intestinal, or isolated intestinal grafts.

Whole-study findings and limits: Detected in recipient marrow were GvH clones, some of which were first observed in ileum or blood.

The J segment lost 5 bases and the V segment lost 6 bases, leaving 7 bases of the junction unmatched. The CDR3 covers 14 residues. Per the germline V gene, CDR1 is LNHDA and CDR2 is SQIVND (reference sequence). Assay used: immunoSEQ multiplex PCR; TCRdb lists only in-frame clones, some missing. Of approximately 79,000 clones detected, about four fifths appear once; the ten largest clones hold about 0.8%. The TCR sequence derives from a human donor who received an intestinal transplant. The sample consisted of unstimulated CD4+ T cells sorted from spleen or lymph node cells, taken before intestinal transplant. This chain connects TRBV19 to TRBJ1-5; the match to TRBD1 covers 7 bases. CDR3 sequence (DNA): TGTGCCAGTAGCCTGGACAGGCTTTATCAGCCCCAGCATTTT. It codes for CASSLDRLYQPQHF.